This TCR beta chain was retrieved from a study of beta chain features in type 1 diabetes. CDR1 and CDR2 (germline): SGHVS, FQNEAQ. This CDR3 comprises 14 residues. V lost 5 bases to trimming and J lost 5 bases; unmatched junction nucleotides: 7. Using CD45RO/CCR7/CD25/CD127/CD95/CD27, CD4+ naive, central memory, regulatory and stem cell-like memory cells were sorted. General study findings and limits: Moderately but significantly shorter TCRB CDR3s were found in Type 1 diabetes patients in all four CD4+ subsets.

There are a few counts of this clone. Its target is unknown. Reverse transcription of all isolated RNA meant that expressed TCRB transcripts were sequenced. TCRdb's table, derived via immunoSEQ multiplex PCR, lists solely in-frame clones and lacks some. Here the sample spans about 27,000 clones, roughly three fifths being singletons. Source material: Tregs from blood. The source is a young woman with type 1 diabetes. V and J are TRBV7-8 and TRBJ2-5; 8 bases agree with TRBD1. The CDR3 here is CASSPMDRAETQYF. CDR3 in DNA: TGTGCCAGCAGCCCGATGGACAGGGCGGAGACCCAGTACTTC. The variable domain in full, completed from reference TRBV7-8 and TRBJ2-5, reads GAGVSQSPRYKVAKRGQDVALRCDPISGHVSLFWYQQALGQGPEFLTYFQNEAQLDKSGLPSDRFFAERPEGSVSTLKIQRTQQEDSAVYLCASSPMDRAETQYFGPGTRLLVL.